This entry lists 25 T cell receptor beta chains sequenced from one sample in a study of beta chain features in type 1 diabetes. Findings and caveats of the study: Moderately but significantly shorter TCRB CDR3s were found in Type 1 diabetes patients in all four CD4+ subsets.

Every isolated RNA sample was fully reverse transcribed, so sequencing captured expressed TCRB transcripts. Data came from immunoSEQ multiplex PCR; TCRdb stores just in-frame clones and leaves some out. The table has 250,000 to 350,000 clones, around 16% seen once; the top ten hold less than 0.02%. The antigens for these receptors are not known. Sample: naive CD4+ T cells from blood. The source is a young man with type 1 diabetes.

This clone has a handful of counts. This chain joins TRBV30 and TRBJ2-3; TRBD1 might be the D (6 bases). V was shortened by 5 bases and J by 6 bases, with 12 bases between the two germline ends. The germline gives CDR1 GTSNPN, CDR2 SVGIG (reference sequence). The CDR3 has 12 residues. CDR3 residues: CAWGTRLDTQYF. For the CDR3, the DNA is TGTGCCTGGGGGACACGACTGGATACGCAGTATTTT.

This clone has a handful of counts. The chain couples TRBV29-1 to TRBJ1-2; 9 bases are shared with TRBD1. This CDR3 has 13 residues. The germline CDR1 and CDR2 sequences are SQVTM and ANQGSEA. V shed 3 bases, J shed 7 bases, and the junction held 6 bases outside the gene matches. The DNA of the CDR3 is TGCAGCGTTGACGTTACGACAGGGGGTGGCTACACCTTC. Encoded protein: CSVDVTTGGGYTF.

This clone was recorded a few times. In DNA, the CDR3 is TGTGCCAGCAGCTTAGCGCAGGGTTACACAGATACGCAGTATTTT. It is translated as CASSLAQGYTDTQYF. The chain has TRBV7-9 and TRBJ2-3; tentative D call: TRBD1 (5 bases). Germline V gene sequence: CDR1 SEHNR, CDR2 FQNEAQ (reference sequence). V lost 0 bases, J lost 2 bases, and 9 bases lay in between. The CDR3 runs to 15 residues.

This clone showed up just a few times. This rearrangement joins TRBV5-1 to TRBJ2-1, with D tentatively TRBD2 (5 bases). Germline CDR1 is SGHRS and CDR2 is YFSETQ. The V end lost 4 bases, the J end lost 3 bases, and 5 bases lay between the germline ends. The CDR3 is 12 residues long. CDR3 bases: TGCGCCAGCAGCGCGGGCTACAATGAGCAGTTCTTC. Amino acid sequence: CASSAGYNEQFF. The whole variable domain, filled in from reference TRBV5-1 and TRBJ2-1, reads KAGVTQTPRYLIKTRGQQVTLSCSPISGHRSVSWYQQTPGQGLQFLFEYFSETQRNKGNFPGRFSGRQFSNSRSEMNVSTLELGDSALYLCASSAGYNEQFFGPGTRLTVL.

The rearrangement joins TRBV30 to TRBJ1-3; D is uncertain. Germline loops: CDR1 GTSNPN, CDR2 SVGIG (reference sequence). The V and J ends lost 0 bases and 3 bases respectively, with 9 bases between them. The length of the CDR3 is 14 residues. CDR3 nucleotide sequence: TGTGCCTGGAGTGTACAGTACAATGGAAACACCATATATTTT. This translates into CAWSVQYNGNTIYF.

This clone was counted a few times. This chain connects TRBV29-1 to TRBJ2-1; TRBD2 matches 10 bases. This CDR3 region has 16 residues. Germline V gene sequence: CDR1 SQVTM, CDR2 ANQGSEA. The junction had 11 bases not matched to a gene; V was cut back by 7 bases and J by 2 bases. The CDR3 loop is CSALGASGSPYNEQFF. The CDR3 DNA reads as TGCAGCGCACTAGGGGCTAGCGGGAGTCCCTACAATGAGCAGTTCTTC.

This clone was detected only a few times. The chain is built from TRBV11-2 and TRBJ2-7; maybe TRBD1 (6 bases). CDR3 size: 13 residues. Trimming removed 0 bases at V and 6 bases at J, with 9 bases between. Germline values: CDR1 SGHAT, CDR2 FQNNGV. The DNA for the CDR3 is TGTGCCAGCAGCTTAGACAGGGGCGGCGAGCAGTACTTC. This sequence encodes CASSLDRGGEQYF.

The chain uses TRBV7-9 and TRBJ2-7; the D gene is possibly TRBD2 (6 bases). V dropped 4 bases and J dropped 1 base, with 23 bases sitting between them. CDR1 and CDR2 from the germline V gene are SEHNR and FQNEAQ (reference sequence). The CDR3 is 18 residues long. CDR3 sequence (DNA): TGTGCCAGCAGCTCCACGGTGCGGCGCGACGGGGGTTCCTACGAGCAGTACTTC. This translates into CASSSTVRRDGGSYEQYF.

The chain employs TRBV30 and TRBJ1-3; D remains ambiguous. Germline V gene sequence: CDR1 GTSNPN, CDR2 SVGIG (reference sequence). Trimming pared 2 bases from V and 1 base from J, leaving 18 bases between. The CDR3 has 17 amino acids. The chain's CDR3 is CAWSFYFSGGSGNTIYF. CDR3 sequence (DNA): TGTGCCTGGAGTTTTTATTTTTCGGGAGGGTCTGGAAACACCATATATTTT.

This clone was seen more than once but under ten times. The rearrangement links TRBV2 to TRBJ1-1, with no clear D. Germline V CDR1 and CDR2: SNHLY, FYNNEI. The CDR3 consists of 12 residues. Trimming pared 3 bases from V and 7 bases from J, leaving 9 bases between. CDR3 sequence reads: CASSEGSLEAFF. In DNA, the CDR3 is TGTGCCAGCAGTGAGGGCAGTCTTGAAGCTTTCTTT.

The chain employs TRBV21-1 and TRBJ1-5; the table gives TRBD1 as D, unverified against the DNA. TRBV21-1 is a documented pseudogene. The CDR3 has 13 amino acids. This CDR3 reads CDEGPGPNQPQHF. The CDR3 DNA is TGCGACGAAGGGCCAGGGCCTAATCAGCCCCAGCATTTT.

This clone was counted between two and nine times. Written as DNA, the CDR3 is TGTGCCAGCAGCGTCATTAGCGAGGGAACGCAGTATTTT. Its protein is CASSVISEGTQYF. The V and J genes are TRBV9 and TRBJ2-3, with D possibly TRBD2 on 5 matching bases. CDR1 SGDLS and CDR2 YYNGEE come from the germline V gene. The CDR3 is 13 residues long. The germline V and J ends were trimmed by 2 bases and 9 bases, with 13 bases remaining between them. The variable domain in full, with the rest retrieved from reference TRBV9 and TRBJ2-3, is DSGVTQTPKHLITATGQRVTLRCSPRSGDLSVYWYQQSLDQGLQFLIQYYNGEERAKGNILERFSAQQFPDLHSELNLSSLELGDSALYFCASSVISEGTQYFGPGTRLTVL.

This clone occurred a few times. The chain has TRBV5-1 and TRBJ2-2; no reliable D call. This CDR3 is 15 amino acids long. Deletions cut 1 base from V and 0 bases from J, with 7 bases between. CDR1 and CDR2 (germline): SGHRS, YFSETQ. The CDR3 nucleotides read TGCGCCAGCAGCTTGCCGAGGTCGAACACCGGGGAGCTGTTTTTT. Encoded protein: CASSLPRSNTGELFF.

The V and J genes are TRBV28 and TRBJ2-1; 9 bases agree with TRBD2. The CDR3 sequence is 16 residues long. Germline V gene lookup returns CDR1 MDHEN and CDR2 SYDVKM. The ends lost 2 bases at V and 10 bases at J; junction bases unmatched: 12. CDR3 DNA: TGTGCCAGCAGTTTACCCTTGGCGGGAGGGGGGGGAGAGCAGTTCTTC. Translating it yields CASSLPLAGGGGEQFF.

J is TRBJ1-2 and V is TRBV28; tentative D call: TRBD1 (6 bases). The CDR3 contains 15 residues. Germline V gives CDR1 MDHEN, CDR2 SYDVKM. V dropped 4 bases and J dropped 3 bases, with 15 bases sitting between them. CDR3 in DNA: TGTGCCAGCAGTTCACCCAGACAGGCTGACTATGGCTACACCTTC. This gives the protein CASSSPRQADYGYTF.

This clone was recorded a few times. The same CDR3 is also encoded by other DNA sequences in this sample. The CDR3 DNA reads TGTGCCAGCTCACCACAGTTGCAGGGGAACAATCAGCCCCAGCATTTT. Amino acid sequence: CASSPQLQGNNQPQHF. This rearrangement joins TRBV18 to TRBJ1-5; TRBD1 is a possible D gene (6 bases). Trimming took 1 base from V and 3 from J, leaving 13 bases between them. The CDR3 loop spans 16 amino acids. Looked up from germline, CDR1 is KGHSH and CDR2 is LQKENI.

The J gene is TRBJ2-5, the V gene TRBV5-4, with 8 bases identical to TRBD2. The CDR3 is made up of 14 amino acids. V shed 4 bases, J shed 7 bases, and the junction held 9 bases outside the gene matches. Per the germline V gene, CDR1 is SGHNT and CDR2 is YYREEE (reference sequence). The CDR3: CASSAGGLDATQYF. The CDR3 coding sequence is TGTGCCAGCAGCGCTGGGGGACTAGATGCGACCCAGTACTTC.

The DNA for the CDR3 is TGTGCCAGCAGCTCGCAGGGGGCAGATACGCAGTATTTT. Its protein is CASSSQGADTQYF. The V gene is TRBV5-6, the J gene TRBJ2-3; TRBD1 aligns across 7 bases. J was trimmed by 4 bases and V by 3 bases; bases with no gene match: 2. This CDR3 has 13 amino acids. Germline V gene lookup returns CDR1 SGHDT and CDR2 YYEEEE.

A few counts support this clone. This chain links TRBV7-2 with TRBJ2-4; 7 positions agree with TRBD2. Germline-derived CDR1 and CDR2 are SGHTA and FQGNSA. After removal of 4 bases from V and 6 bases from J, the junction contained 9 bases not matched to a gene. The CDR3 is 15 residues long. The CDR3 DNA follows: TGTGCCAGCAGCTCCCAGTGGACTAGGGGAAACATTCAGTACTTC. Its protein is CASSSQWTRGNIQYF.

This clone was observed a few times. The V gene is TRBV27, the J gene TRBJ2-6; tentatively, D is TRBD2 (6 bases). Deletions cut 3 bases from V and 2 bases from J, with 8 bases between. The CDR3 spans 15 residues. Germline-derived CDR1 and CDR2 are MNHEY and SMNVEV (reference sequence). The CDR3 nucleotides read TGTGCCAGCAGTTTCGGGAGCGCTGGGGCCAACGTCCTGACTTTC. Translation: CASSFGSAGANVLTF.

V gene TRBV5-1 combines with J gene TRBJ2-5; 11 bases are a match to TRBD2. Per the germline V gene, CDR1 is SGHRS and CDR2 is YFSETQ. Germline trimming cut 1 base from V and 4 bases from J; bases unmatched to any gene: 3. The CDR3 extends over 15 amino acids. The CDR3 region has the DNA TGCGCCAGCAGCTTGTACGGGACTAGCGGAGAGACCCAGTACTTC. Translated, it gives CASSLYGTSGETQYF.

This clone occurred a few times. CDR3 DNA: TGTGCCAGCAGCTACAGGGGGTTACAAGAGACCCAGTACTTC. This translates into CASSYRGLQETQYF. This chain connects TRBV28 to TRBJ2-5, with TRBD1 matching 8 bases. The CDR3 is 14 residues long. CDR1 is MDHEN and CDR2 is SYDVKM in the germline V gene. The J segment lost 2 bases and the V segment lost 6 bases, leaving 5 bases of the junction unmatched.

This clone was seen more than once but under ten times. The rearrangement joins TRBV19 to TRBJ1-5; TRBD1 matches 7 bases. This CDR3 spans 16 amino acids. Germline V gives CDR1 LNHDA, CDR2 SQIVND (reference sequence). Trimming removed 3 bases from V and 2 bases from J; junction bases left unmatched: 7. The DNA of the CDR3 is TGTGCCAGTAGTATCGCGACAGGGCTTGGCAATCAGCCCCAGCATTTT. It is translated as CASSIATGLGNQPQHF.

The CDR3 bases are TGCAGTGCTCCACCGGACTATGGCTACACCTTC. This sequence encodes CSAPPDYGYTF. V is TRBV20-1 and J is TRBJ1-2; no clear D gene. The CDR3 consists of 11 residues. The germline CDR1 and CDR2 sequences are DFQATT and SNEGSKA (reference sequence). Trimming took off 5 bases at V and 3 bases at J, with 7 bases between the two ends.

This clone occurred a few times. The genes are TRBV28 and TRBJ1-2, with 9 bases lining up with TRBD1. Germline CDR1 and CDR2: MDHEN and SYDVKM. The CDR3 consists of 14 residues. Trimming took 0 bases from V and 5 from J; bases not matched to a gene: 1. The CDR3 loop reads CASSLWGQGYGYTF. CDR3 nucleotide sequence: TGTGCCAGCAGTTTATGGGGACAGGGTTATGGCTACACCTTC.